This TCR beta chain was documented in a study of siplizumab effects on memory and regulatory T cells. General observations from the study: Naive T cells looked more diverse than memory cells, and they looked like major contributors to the alloresponse.

The V end lost 4 bases, the J end lost 5 bases, and 11 bases lay between the germline ends. Germline V lookup: CDR1 KGHSH, CDR2 LQKENI. The CDR3 is made up of 13 amino acids. The method was immunoSEQ multiplex PCR; TCRdb's version includes in-frame clones alone and lacks a portion of them. The table lists approximately 94,000 clones, 95% to 97% of them singletons. With regard to this clone: What it binds is unknown.

A few donor pairs also had unstimulated CD4+ and CD8+ naive and memory subsets sequenced. This receptor was obtained from a human donor in good health. The chain has TRBV18 and TRBJ1-2; no definite D call. Sequencing input: naive CD4+ T cells sorted from blood. This CDR3 reads CASSRGEIYGYTF. In nucleotides, the CDR3 is TGTGCCAGCTCACGCGGGGAGATTTATGGCTACACCTTC.